One and the same sample provided the 2 T cell receptor delta chains below, sequenced in a study of gamma-delta chains in newborns, infants, children. TCRdb reanalysed the reads with CATT. The table has 3,400 or so delta-chain clones, under 60% seen once. Material for sequencing was blood. The receptors derive from a child who received the measles vaccine.

With respect to this clone: This may be a read error, as it is one base from a much larger clone. This chain joins TRDV2 and TRDJ1; a weak D match, TRDD3 (6 bases). CDR3 length: 16 residues. V dropped 2 bases and J dropped 0 bases, with 15 bases sitting between them. Germline V gene lookup returns CDR1 GEAIGNYY and CDR2 EKD. This CDR3 is CACDMVGVTYTDKLIF. The CDR3, as DNA: TGTGCCTGTGACATGGTGGGGGTCACTTACACCGATAAACTCATCTTT.

By proportion, this clone is large. J is TRDJ1 and V is TRDV1; 12 nucleotides agree with TRDD3. The germline gives CDR1 TSWWSYY, CDR2 QGS. The CDR3 is 21 amino acids. The junction had 14 bases not matched to a gene; V was cut back by 0 bases and J by 0 bases. CDR3 nucleotides: TGTGCTCTTGGGGAACTAAGGGGGTCTACTGGGGGATACCAGTACACCGATAAACTCATCTTT. Its protein is CALGELRGSTGGYQYTDKLIF.